This record covers a single TCR beta chain. Repertoires were generated with immunoSEQ multiplex PCR, while TCRdb's copy carries only in-frame clones and drops some. Of about 1 million clones in the sample, around 74% were seen once. The data stem from a study of shared clonotypes between healthy human individuals. The ends were cut back, 5 bases at V and 2 bases at J, with 15 bases in the middle. There are 15 residues in the CDR3. CDR1 is SGHTA, CDR2 FQGNSA, per germline. This chain joins TRBV7-2 and TRBJ2-5, with D possibly being TRBD2 (6 bases). The sequenced sample was memory CD4+ T cells sorted from blood. Documented subset: CD45RA-negative fraction. The clonotype comes from a man between 18 and 35 years old in good health. The CDR3 DNA reads TGTGCCAGCAGCCTTCTCGGGAGTACACAAGAGACCCAGTACTTC. Protein sequence: CASSLLGSTQETQYF.